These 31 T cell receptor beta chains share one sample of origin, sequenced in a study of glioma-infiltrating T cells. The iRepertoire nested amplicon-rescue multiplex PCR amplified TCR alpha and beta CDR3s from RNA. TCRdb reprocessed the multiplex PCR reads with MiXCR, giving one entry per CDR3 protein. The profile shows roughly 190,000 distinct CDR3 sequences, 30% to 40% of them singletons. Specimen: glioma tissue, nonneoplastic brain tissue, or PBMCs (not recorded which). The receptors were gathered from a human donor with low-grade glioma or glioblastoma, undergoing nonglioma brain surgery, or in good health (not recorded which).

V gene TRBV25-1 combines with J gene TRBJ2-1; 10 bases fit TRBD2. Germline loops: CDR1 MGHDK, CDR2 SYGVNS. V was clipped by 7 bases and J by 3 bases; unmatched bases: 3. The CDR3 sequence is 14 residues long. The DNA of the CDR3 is TGTGCCAGCACCCTAGCGGGAGACTACAATGAGCAGTTCTTC. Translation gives CASTLAGDYNEQFF.

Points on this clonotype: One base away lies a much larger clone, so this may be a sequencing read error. CDR3 sequence (DNA): TGCACCAGCAGCCCGGACAGGTACTCCTACGAGCAGTACTTC. This codes for CTSSPDRYSYEQYF. The rearrangement uses TRBV7-9 and TRBJ2-7; 7 bases are shared with TRBD1. This CDR3 is 14 amino acids long. Per the germline V gene, CDR1 is SEHNR and CDR2 is FQNEAQ (reference sequence).

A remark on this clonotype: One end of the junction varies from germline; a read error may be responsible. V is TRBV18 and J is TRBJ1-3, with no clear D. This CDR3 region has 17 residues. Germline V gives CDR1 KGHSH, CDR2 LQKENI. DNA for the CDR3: TGTGCCAGCTCACCACCGAGTATGAGAAAGAGTGGAAACTCCATATATTTT. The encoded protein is CASSPPSMRKSGNSIYF.

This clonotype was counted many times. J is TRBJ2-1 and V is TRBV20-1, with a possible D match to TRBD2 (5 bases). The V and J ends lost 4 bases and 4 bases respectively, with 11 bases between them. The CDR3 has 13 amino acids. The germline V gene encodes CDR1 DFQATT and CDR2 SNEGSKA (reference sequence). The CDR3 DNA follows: TGCAGTGCTATAGGACTGCAATACAATGAGCAGTTCTTC. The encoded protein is CSAIGLQYNEQFF.

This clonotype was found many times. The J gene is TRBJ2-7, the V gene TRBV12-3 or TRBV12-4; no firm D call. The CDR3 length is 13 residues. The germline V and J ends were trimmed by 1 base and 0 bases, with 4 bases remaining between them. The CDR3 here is CASSLDNSYEQYF. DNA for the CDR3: TGTGCCAGCAGTTTAGACAACTCCTACGAGCAGTACTTC.

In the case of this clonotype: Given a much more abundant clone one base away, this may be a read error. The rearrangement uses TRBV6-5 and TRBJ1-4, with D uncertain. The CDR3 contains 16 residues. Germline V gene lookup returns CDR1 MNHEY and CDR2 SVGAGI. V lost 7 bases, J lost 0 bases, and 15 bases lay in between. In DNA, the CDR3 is TGTGCCAGCAAATCGCAGTGGGGTGCAACTAATGAAAAACTGTTTTTT. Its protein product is CASKSQWGATNEKLFF.

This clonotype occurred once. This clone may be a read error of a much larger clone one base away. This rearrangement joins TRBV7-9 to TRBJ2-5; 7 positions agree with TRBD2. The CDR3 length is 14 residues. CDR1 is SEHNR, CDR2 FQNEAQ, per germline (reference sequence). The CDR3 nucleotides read TGTGCCAGCCAGACTAGCAGTTACCAAGAGGCCCAGTACTTC. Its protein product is CASQTSSYQEAQYF.

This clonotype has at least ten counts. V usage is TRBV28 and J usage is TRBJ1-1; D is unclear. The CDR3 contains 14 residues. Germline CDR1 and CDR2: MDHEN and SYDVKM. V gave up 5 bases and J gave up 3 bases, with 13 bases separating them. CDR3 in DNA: TGTGCCAGCAGTGCTCCGGGGTTCTACACTGAAGCTTTCTTT. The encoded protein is CASSAPGFYTEAFF.

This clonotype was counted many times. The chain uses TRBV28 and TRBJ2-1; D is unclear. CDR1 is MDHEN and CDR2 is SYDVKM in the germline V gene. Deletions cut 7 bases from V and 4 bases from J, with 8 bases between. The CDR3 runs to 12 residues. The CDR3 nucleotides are TGTGCCAGCAAAACCGCATACAATGAGCAGTTCTTC. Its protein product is CASKTAYNEQFF.

The CDR3 DNA reads TGTGCCAGCACCTCATGGCGGGAGGGATCCTACAATGAGCAGTTCTTC. Translating it yields CASTSWREGSYNEQFF. The chain employs TRBV5-6 and TRBJ2-1; 9 positions match TRBD2. The CDR3 totals 16 residues. Trimming removed 6 bases from V and 1 base from J; junction bases left unmatched: 8. Germline loops: CDR1 SGHDT, CDR2 YYEEEE.

The CDR3 here is CASSPGHLNSPLHF. The CDR3 nucleotides are TGTGCCAGCAGCCCGGGACACCTTAATTCACCCCTCCACTTT. The chain couples TRBV28 to TRBJ1-6, with D tentatively TRBD1 (6 bases). The ends were cut back, 6 bases at V and 6 bases at J, with 12 bases in the middle. Germline lookup yields CDR1 MDHEN and CDR2 SYDVKM. The length of the CDR3 is 14 residues.

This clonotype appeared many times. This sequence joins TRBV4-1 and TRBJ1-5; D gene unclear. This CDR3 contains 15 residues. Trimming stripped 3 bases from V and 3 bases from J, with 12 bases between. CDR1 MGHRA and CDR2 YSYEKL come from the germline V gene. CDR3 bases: TGCGCCAGCAGCCATCCCGAGATAACCAATCAGCCCCAGCATTTT. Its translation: CASSHPEITNQPQHF.

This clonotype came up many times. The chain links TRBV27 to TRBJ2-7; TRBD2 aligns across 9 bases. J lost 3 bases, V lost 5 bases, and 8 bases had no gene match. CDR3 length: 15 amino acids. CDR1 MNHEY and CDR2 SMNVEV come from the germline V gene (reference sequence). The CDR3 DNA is TGTGCCAGCAGTCCTAGCGGGATAATGCTCTACGAGCAGTACTTC. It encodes CASSPSGIMLYEQYF.

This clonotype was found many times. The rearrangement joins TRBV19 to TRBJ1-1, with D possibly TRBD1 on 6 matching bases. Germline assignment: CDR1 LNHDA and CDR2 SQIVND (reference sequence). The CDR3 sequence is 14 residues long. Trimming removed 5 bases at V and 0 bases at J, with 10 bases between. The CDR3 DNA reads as TGTGCCAGTAGTCTTCCAGGGGTGAACACTGAAGCTTTCTTT. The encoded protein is CASSLPGVNTEAFF.

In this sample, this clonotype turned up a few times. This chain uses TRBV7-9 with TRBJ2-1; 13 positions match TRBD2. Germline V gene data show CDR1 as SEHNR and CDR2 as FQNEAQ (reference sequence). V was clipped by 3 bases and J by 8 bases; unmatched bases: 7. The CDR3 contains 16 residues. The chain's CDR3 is CASSFYGLAGVDEQFF. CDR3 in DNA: TGTGCCAGCAGCTTCTACGGACTAGCGGGAGTGGATGAGCAGTTCTTC.

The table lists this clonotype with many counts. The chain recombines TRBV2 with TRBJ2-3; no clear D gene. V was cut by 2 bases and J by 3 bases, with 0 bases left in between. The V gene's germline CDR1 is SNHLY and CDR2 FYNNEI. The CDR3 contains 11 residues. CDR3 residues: CASSETDTQYF. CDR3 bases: TGTGCCAGCAGTGAAACAGATACGCAGTATTTT.

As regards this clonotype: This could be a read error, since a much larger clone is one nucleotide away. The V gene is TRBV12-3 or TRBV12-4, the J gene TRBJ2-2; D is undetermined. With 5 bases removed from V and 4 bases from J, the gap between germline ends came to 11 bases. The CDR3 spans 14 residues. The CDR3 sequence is CASSGDVSTGELFF. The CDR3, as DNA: TGTGCCAGCAGTGGCGACGTGAGCACCGGGGAGCTGTTTTTT.

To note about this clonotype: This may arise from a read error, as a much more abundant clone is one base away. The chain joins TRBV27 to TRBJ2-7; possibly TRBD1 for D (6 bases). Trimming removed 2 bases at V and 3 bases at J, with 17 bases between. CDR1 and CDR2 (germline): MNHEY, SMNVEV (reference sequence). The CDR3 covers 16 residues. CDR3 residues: CASSLRFGTLLYEQYF. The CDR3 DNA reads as TGTGCCAGCAGTTTAAGGTTCGGGACATTACTCTACGAGCAGTACTTC.

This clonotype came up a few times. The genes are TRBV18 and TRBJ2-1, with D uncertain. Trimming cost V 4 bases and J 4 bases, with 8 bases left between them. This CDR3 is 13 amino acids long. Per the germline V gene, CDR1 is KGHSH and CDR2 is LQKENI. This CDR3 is CASSRDIYNEQFF. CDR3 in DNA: TGTGCCAGCTCACGTGACATTTACAATGAGCAGTTCTTC.

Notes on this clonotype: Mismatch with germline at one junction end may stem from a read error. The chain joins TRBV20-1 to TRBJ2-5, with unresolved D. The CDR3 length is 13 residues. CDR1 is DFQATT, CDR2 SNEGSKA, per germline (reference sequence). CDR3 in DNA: TGCGGTGCTCTCACAGAAATCCAAGAGACCAAGTACTTC. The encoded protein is CGALTEIQETKYF.

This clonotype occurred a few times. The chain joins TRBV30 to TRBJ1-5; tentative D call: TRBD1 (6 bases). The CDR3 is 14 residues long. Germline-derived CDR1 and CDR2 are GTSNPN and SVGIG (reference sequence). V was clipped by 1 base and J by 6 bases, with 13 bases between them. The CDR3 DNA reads TGTGCCTGGAGTGGAGGTCGACAGGTTCAGCCCCAGCATTTT. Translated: CAWSGGRQVQPQHF. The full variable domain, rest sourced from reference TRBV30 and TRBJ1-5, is SQTIHQWPATLVQPVGSPLSLECTVEGTSNPNLYWYRQAAGRGLQLLFYSVGIGQISSEVPQNLSASRPQDRQFILSSKKLLLSDSGFYLCAWSGGRQVQPQHFGDGTRLSIL.

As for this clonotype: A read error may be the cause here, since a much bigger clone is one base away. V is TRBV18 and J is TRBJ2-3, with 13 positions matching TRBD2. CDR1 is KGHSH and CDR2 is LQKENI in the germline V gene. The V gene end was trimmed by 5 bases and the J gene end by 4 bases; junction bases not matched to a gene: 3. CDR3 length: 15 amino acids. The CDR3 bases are TGTGCCAGCTCAACAACTAGCGGGAGGGCAGATACGCAGTATTTT. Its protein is CASSTTSGRADTQYF.

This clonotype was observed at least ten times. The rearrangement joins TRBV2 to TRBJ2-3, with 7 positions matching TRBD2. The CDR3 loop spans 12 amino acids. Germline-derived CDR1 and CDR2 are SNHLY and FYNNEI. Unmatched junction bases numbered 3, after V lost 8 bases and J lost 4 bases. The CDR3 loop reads CASGRVPDTQYF. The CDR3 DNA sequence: TGTGCCAGCGGGAGGGTCCCAGATACGCAGTATTTT.

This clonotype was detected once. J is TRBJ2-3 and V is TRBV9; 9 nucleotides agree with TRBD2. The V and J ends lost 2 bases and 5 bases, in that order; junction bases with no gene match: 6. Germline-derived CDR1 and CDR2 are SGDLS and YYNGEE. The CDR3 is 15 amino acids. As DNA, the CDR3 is TGTGCCAGCAGCGTCCTGGGACTAGCAGGAGATACGCAGTATTTT. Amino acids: CASSVLGLAGDTQYF.

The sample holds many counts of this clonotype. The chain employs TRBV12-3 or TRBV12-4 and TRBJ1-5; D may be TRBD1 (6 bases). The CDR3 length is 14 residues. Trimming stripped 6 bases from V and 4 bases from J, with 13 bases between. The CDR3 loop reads CASSLDRSNQPQHF. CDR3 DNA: TGTGCCAGCAGCCTAGACAGGTCTAATCAGCCCCAGCATTTT.

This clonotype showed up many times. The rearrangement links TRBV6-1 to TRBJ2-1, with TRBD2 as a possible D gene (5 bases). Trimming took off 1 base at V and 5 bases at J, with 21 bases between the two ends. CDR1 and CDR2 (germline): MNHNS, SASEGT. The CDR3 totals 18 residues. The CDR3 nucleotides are TGTGCCAGCAGTGAAGTCCCGGGGAGAGTCACACAAGACAATGAGCAGTTCTTC. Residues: CASSEVPGRVTQDNEQFF.

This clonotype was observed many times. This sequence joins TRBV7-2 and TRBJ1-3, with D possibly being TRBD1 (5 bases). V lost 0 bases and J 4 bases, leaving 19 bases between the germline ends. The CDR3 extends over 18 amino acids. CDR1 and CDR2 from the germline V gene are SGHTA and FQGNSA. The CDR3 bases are TGTGCCAGCAGCTTAGCAGGGGTGGACGGCCGCAGGGGAAACACCATATATTTT. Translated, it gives CASSLAGVDGRRGNTIYF.

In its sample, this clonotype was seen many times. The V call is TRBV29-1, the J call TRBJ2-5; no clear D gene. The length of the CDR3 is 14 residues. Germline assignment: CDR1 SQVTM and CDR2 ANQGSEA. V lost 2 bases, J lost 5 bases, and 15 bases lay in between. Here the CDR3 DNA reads TGCAGCGTTGAAAGGGCTGCCTTGGGGGAGACCCAGTACTTC. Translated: CSVERAALGETQYF.

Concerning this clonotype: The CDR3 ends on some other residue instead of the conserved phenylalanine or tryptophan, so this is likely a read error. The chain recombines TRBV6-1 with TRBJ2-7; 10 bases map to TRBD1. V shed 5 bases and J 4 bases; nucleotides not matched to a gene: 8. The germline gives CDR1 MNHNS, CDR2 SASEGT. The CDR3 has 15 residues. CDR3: CASSPSTGGMYEQYL. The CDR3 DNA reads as TGTGCCAGCAGTCCATCGACAGGGGGCATGTACGAGCAGTACCTC.

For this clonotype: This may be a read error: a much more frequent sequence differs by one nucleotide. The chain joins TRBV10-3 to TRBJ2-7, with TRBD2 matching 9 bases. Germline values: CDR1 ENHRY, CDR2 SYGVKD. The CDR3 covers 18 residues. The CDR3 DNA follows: TGTGCCATCAGCCCCAATGGACATAGCGGGAGCCCCCACTACGATCAGTACTTC. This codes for CAISPNGHSGSPHYDQYF.

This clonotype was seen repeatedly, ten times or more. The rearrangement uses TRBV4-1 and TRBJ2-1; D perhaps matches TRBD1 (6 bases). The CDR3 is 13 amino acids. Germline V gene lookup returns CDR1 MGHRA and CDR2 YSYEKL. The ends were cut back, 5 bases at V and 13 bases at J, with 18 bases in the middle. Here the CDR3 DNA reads TGCGCCAGCAGCGAAGGGGGACCGAGGGGTCAGTTCTTC. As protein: CASSEGGPRGQFF.